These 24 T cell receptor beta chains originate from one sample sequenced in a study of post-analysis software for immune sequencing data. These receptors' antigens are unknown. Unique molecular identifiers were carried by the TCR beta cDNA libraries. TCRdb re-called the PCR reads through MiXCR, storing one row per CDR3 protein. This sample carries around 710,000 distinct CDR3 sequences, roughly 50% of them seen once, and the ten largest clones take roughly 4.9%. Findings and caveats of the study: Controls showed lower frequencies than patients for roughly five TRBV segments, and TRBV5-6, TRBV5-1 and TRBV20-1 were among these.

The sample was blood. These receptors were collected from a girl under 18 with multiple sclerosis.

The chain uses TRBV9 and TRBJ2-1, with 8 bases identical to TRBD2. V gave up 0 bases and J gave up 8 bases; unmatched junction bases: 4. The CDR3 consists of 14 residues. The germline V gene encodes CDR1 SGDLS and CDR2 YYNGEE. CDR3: CASSVAGRGHEQFF. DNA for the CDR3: TGTGCCAGCAGCGTAGCCGGGAGGGGTCATGAGCAGTTCTTC.

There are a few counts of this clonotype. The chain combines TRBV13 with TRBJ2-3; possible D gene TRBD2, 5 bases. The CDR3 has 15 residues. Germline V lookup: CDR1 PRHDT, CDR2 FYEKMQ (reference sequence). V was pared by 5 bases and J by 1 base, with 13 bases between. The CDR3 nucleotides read TGTGCCAGCAGCGCTAAACTAGGACGCACAGATACGCAGTATTTT. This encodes CASSAKLGRTDTQYF. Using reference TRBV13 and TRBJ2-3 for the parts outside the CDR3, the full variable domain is AAGVIQSPRHLIKEKRETATLKCYPIPRHDTVYWYQQGPGQDPQFLISFYEKMQSDKGSIPDRFSAQQFSDYHSELNMSSLELGDSALYFCASSAKLGRTDTQYFGPGTRLTVL.

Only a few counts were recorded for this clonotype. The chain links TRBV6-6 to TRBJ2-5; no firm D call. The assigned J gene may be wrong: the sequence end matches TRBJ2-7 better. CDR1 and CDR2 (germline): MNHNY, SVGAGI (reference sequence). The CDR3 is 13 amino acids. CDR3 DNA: TGTGCCAGCTCCCGTCTTAAACGGTACGAGCAGTACTTC. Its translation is CASSRLKRYEQYF.

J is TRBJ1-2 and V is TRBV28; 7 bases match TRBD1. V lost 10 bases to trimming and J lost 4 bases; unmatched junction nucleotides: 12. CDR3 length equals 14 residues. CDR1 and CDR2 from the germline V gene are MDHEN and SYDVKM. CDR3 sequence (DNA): TGTGCCACCAGACAGGGAAAATCGGCCTATGGCTACACCTTC. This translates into CATRQGKSAYGYTF.

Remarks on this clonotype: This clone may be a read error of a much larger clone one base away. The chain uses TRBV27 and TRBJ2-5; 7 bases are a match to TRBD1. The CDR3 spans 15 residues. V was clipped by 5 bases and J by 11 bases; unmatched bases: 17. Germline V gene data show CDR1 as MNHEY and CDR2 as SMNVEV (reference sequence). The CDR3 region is CASSPFRGSTYGQYF. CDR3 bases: TGTGCCAGCAGTCCATTCAGGGGGAGTACCTACGGGCAGTACTTC.

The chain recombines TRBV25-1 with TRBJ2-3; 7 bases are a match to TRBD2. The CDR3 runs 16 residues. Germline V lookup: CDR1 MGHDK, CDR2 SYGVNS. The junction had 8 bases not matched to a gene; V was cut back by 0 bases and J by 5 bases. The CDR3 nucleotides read TGTGCCAGCAGTGAATATTTTCGGGAGGAGGGAGATACGCAGTATTTT. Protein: CASSEYFREEGDTQYF.

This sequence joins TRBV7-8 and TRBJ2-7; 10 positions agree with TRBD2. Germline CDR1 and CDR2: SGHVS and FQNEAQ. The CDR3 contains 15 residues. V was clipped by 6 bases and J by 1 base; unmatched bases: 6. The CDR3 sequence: CASSPIAGGSYEQYF. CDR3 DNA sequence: TGTGCCAGCAGTCCTATAGCGGGGGGATCCTACGAGCAGTACTTC.

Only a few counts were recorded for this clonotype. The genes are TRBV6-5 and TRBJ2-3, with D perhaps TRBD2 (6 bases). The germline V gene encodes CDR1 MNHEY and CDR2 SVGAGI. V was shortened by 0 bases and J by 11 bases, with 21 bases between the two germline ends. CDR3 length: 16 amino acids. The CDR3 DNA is TGTGCCAGCAGTTACTCGCCGGACTTCGGAGGGGCAAAGCAGTATTTT. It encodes CASSYSPDFGGAKQYF.

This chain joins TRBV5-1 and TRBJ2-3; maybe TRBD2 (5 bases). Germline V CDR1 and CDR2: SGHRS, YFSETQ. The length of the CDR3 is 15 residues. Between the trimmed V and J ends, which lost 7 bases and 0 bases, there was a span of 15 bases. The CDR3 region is CASRSSGTSTDTQYF. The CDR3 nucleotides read TGCGCCAGCCGCTCGAGCGGAACTAGCACAGATACGCAGTATTTT.

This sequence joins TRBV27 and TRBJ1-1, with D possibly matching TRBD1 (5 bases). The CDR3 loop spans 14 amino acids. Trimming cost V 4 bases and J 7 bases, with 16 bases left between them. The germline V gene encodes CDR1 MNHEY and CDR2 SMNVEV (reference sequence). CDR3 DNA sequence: TGTGCCAGCAGTTCCGGAACAGGCTTCAGTGAAGCTTTCTTT. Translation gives CASSSGTGFSEAFF.

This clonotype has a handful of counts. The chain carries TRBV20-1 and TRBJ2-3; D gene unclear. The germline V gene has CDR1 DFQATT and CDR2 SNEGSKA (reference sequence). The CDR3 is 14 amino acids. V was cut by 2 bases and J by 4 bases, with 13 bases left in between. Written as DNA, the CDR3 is TGCAGTGCTAGAAATTTTGTAGGATCAGATACGCAGTATTTT. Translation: CSARNFVGSDTQYF.

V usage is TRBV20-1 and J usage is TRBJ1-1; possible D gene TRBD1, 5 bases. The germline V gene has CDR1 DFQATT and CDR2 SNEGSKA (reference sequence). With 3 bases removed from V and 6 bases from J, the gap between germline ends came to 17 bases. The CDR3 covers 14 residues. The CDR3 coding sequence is TGCAGTGCTAGCCCGGACATTCGTCATTCTGAAGCTTTCTTT. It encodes CSASPDIRHSEAFF.

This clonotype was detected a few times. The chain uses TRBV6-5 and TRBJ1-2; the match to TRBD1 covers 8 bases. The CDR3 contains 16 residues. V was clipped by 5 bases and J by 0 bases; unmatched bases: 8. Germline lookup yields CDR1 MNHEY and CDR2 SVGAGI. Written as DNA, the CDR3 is TGTGCCAGCAGTCACTTGGACAGGGTAGCTAACTATGGCTACACCTTC. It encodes CASSHLDRVANYGYTF.

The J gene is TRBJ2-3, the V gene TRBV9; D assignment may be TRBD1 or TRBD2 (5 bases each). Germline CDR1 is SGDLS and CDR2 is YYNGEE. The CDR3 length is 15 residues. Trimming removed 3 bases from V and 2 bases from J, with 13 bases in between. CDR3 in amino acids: CASSASGTPTDTQYF. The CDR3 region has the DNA TGTGCCAGCAGCGCCTCCGGGACCCCCACAGATACGCAGTATTTT.

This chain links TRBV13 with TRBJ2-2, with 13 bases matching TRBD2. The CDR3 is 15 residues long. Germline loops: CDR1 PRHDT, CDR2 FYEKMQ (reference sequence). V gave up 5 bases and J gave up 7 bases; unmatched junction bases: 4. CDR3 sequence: CASSLGLAGDGELFF. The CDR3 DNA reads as TGTGCCAGCAGCCTCGGACTAGCGGGAGACGGGGAGCTGTTTTTT.

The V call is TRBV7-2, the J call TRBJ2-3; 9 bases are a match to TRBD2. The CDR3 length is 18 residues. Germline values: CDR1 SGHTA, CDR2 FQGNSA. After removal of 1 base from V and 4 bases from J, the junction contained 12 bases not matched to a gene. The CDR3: CASSLVPLASGTSDTQYF. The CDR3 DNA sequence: TGTGCCAGCAGCTTAGTTCCGTTGGCTAGCGGGACTTCAGATACGCAGTATTTT.

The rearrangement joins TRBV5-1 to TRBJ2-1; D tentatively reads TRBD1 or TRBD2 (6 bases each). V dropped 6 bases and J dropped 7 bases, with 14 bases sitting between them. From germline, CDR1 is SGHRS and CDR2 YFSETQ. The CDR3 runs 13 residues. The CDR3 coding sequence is TGCGCCAGCAAGAGGGGGGACACGAATGAGCAGTTCTTC. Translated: CASKRGDTNEQFF.

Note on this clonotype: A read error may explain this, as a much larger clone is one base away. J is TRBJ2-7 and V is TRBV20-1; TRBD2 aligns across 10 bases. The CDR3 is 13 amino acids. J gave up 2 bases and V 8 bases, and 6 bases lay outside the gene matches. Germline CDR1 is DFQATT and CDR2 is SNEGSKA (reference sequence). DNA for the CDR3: TGCAGTTGTGCTAGCGGGAGTACCTACGAGCAGTACTTC. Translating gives CSCASGSTYEQYF.

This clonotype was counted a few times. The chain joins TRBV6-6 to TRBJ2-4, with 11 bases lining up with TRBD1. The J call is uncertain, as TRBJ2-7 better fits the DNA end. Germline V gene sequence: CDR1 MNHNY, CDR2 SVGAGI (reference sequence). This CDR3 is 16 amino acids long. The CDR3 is CASSPGGTGGTYEQYF. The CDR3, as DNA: TGTGCCAGCAGTCCGGGGGGGACAGGGGGTACCTACGAGCAGTACTTC.

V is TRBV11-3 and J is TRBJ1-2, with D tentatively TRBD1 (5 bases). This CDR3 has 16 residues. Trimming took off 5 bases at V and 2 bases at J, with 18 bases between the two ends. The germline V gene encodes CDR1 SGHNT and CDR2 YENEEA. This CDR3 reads CASSPRGPDSNYGYTF. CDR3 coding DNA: TGTGCCAGCAGCCCCCGGGGCCCGGATTCAAACTATGGCTACACCTTC.

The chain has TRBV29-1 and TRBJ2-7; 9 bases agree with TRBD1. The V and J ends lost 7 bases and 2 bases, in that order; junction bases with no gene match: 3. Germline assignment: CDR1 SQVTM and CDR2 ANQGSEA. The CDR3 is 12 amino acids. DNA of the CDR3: TGCAGCGGGACAGGGGCGACCTACGAGCAGTACTTC. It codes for CSGTGATYEQYF.

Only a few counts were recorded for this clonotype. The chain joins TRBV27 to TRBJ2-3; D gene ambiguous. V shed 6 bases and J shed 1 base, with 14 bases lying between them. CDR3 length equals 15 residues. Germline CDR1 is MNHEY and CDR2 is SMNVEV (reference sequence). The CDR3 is CASRPIGPGTDTQYF. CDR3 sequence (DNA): TGTGCCAGCAGACCAATCGGGCCCGGCACAGATACGCAGTATTTT.

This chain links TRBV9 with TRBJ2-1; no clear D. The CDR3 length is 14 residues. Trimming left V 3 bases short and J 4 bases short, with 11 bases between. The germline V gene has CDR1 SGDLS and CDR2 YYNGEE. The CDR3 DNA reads TGTGCCAGCAGCGACCAACCCGATTACAATGAGCAGTTCTTC. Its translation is CASSDQPDYNEQFF.

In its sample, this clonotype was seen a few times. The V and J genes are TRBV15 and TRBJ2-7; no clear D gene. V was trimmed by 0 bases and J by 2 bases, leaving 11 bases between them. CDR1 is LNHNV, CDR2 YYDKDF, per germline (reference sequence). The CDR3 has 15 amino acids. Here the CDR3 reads CATSRDIALTYEQYF. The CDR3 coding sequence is TGTGCCACCAGCAGAGATATTGCCCTAACCTACGAGCAGTACTTC.